This note documents a single T cell receptor (beta chain) sequence. Its antigen is unknown. Assay: immunoSEQ multiplex PCR; the TCRdb copy retains only in-frame clones and omits some. Of under 15,000 clones listed, around four fifths were seen once; the top ten hold 30% to 45%. The CDR3 has 14 amino acids. CDR1 is SGHAT, CDR2 FQNNGV, per germline. V was pared by 5 bases and J by 1 base, with 8 bases between. The entry originates in a study of OX40 agonist ivuxolimab in advanced cancers. General study points: CD4+ and CD8+ blood T cells expanded clonally by week 6 at 0.1 to 3.0 mg/kg.

The TCR comes from an adult with an advanced solid tumor such as melanoma, head and neck, liver or kidney cancer. The sample here was CD4+ or CD8+ T cells sorted from blood, taken in a trial of the OX40 agonist ivuxolimab. The rearrangement uses TRBV11-2 and TRBJ2-2, with D hard to call. CDR3 in amino acids: CASSRGENTGELFF. CDR3 DNA sequence: TGTGCCAGCAGCCGTGGGGAGAACACCGGGGAGCTGTTTTTT.